This T cell receptor (beta chain) came from a study of cytomegalovirus exposure and HLA in healthy donors. Amplification used 60 Vbeta primers and 13 Jbeta primers. Libraries were prepared by immunoSEQ multiplex PCR; TCRdb keeps only in-frame clonotypes and omits some of them. This table holds approximately 130,000 clones, 81% found once. The sequencing sample was made of PBMCs. This sequence was found in a woman in her forties in good health and CMV-seronegative.

The CDR3 sequence is CASSPSGTSSYEQYF. For the CDR3, the DNA is TGTGCCAGCAGCCCCTCCGGGACTAGCTCCTACGAGCAGTACTTC. The rearrangement uses TRBV7-2 and TRBJ2-5; TRBD2 matches 8 bases. The end of the DNA aligns better with TRBJ2-7, so the J call may be wrong. Germline CDR1 reads SGHTA; CDR2 reads FQGNSA. The CDR3 sequence is 15 residues long.